This T cell receptor beta chain emerged from a study of siplizumab effects on memory and regulatory T cells. Study results and caveats: An assignable phenotype, naive or memory, was missing from roughly 78-96% of proliferating CD4+ or CD8+ clones. Proliferating Tregs taken from siplizumab cultures were not shown to have a confirmed suppressive function. Both greater diversity than memory cells and a major contribution to the alloresponse seemed to characterize naive T cells. Among sequences traceable to unstimulated CD4+ memory cells, alloreactive ones were significantly reduced by siplizumab.

The germline V gene has CDR1 MNHNS and CDR2 SASEGT. V shed 2 bases and J shed 7 bases, with 14 bases lying between them. The CDR3 extends over 15 amino acids. Only in-frame clones appear in the TCRdb table, and some are missing; sequencing was by immunoSEQ multiplex PCR. There are tens of thousands of clones in the sample; just over 90% occur only once, and roughly two fifths lies in the top ten. With regard to this clone: As yet, its antigen is unknown.

This receptor was taken from a human donor in good health. Sample: CD8+ T cells sorted from blood. The chain employs TRBV6-1 and TRBJ2-2, with D possibly called TRBD1 or TRBD2 (5 bases each). The CDR3 DNA reads as TGTGCCAGCAGTGAATCCAGGGAGAGGAGCGGGGAGCTGTTTTTT. This translates into CASSESRERSGELFF.